This entry lists 14 T cell receptor beta chains sequenced from one sample in a study of CD8 T cells in Susac syndrome. With random hexamers, about 0.5 to 1 ug RNA was reverse transcribed. TCRdb reanalysed the immunoSEQ multiplex PCR reads using MiXCR and keeps one entry per CDR3 protein. The sample carries approximately 120,000 distinct CDR3 sequences, around 94% recorded once. Input material: CD4+ T cells from PBMCs. These TCRs come from a human donor in good health.

The V call is TRBV6-2 or TRBV6-3, the J call TRBJ2-6, with 9 positions matching TRBD1. The length of the CDR3 is 17 residues. V lost 2 bases to trimming and J lost 4 bases; unmatched junction nucleotides: 6. Germline assignment: CDR1 MNHEY and CDR2 SVGEGT. CDR3 in DNA: TGTGCCAGCAGTTACGGGACAGGGCGGCGGGGGGCCAACGTCCTGACTTTC. It is translated as CASSYGTGRRGANVLTF.

The CDR3 coding sequence is TGTGCCAGCACCTTTAGCGGGAGGGCCATGGATCCCTACAATGAGCAGTTCTTC. Protein: CASTFSGRAMDPYNEQFF. The chain recombines TRBV27 with TRBJ2-1; TRBD2 aligns across 11 bases. With 7 bases clipped from V and 2 bases from J, the junction kept 13 bases outside the gene matches. This CDR3 is built from 18 residues. The germline CDR1 and CDR2 sequences are MNHEY and SMNVEV (reference sequence).

The rearrangement joins TRBV28 to TRBJ2-1; the D gene is possibly TRBD2 (5 bases). The ends were cut back, 8 bases at V and 6 bases at J, with 14 bases in the middle. This CDR3 is 13 amino acids long. From germline, CDR1 is MDHEN and CDR2 SYDVKM. CDR3 DNA: TGTGCCAGCGGGGAGTTAGGTCGCAATGAGCAGTTCTTC. This gives the protein CASGELGRNEQFF. Full variable domain (missing parts from reference TRBV28 and TRBJ2-1): DVKVTQSSRYLVKRTGEKVFLECVQDMDHENMFWYRQDPGLGLRLIYFSYDVKMKEKGDIPEGYSVSREKKERFSLILESASTNQTSMYLCASGELGRNEQFFGPGTRLTVL.

The rearrangement links TRBV20-1 to TRBJ2-2; 12 bases align to TRBD2. This CDR3 spans 15 amino acids. The V gene's germline CDR1 is DFQATT and CDR2 SNEGSKA (reference sequence). Trimming cost V 6 bases and J 2 bases; bases outside gene matches: 4. This CDR3 is CSARLAGDNTGELFF. In nucleotides, the CDR3 is TGCAGTGCAAGACTAGCGGGAGATAACACCGGGGAGCTGTTTTTT.

The chain recombines TRBV5-4 with TRBJ2-2; D ambiguous. The V and J ends lost 3 bases and 7 bases respectively, with 4 bases between them. Germline V gene sequence: CDR1 SGHNT, CDR2 YYREEE (reference sequence). The CDR3 is 11 amino acids. The CDR3: CASSYRGELFF. CDR3 bases: TGTGCCAGCAGCTACCGCGGGGAGCTGTTTTTT.

The CDR3: CASSQEGGGEEKLFF. The CDR3 nucleotides are TGCGCCAGCAGCCAAGAGGGAGGGGGAGAAGAAAAACTGTTTTTT. J is TRBJ1-4 and V is TRBV4-1; weak D call: TRBD1 (6 bases). Germline assignment: CDR1 MGHRA and CDR2 YSYEKL. The CDR3 totals 15 residues. V lost 0 bases and J 8 bases, leaving 13 bases between the germline ends.

This clonotype was observed a single time. V and J are TRBV7-2 and TRBJ2-7, with D perhaps matching TRBD1 or TRBD2 (5 bases each). Germline loops: CDR1 SGHTA, CDR2 FQGNSA. V gave up 5 bases and J gave up 3 bases, with 11 bases separating them. The length of the CDR3 is 13 residues. The CDR3 sequence is CASSPGPDYEQYF. CDR3 DNA sequence: TGTGCCAGCAGCCCGGGGCCCGACTACGAGCAGTACTTC.

This clonotype came up a few times. This chain connects TRBV5-6 to TRBJ1-2; D gene uncertain. V was shortened by 6 bases and J by 8 bases, with 17 bases between the two germline ends. This CDR3 is built from 13 residues. Germline values: CDR1 SGHDT, CDR2 YYEEEE. Here the CDR3 reads CASTVRLPSGYTF. The CDR3 DNA is TGTGCCAGCACCGTCCGGTTACCCTCAGGCTACACCTTC.

J is TRBJ2-1 and V is TRBV29-1, with D possibly TRBD2 on 7 matching bases. The CDR3 is made up of 11 amino acids. Germline V CDR1 and CDR2: SQVTM, ANQGSEA. CDR3 sequence reads: CTLGGAAEQFF. In DNA, the CDR3 is TGCACCCTGGGGGGGGCCGCTGAGCAGTTCTTC.

V usage is TRBV12-5 and J usage is TRBJ2-1, with no clear D. V shed 0 bases and J shed 0 bases, with 9 bases lying between them. This CDR3 is 16 amino acids long. Germline assignment: CDR1 LGHNT and CDR2 FRNRAP. CDR3 DNA sequence: TGTGCTAGTGGTTTGGTAATACGGAGCTCCTACAATGAGCAGTTCTTC. Translating it yields CASGLVIRSSYNEQFF.

The chain joins TRBV6-5 to TRBJ1-2; D ambiguous. The length of the CDR3 is 13 residues. CDR1 and CDR2 from the germline V gene are MNHEY and SVGAGI. Trimming shortened V by 0 bases and J by 7 bases, and 9 bases separated the two germline ends. In DNA form, the CDR3 reads TGTGCCAGCAGTTACTCGCGGGAGGGTGGCTACACCTTC. Encoded protein: CASSYSREGGYTF.

The chain joins TRBV29-1 to TRBJ2-7, with TRBD1 matching 7 bases. This CDR3 has 13 amino acids. The V gene's germline CDR1 is SQVTM and CDR2 ANQGSEA. V lost 4 bases to trimming and J lost 3 bases; unmatched junction nucleotides: 6. For the CDR3, the DNA is TGCAGCGTTGCGAGGGACAGACACTACGAGCAGTACTTC. Its protein product is CSVARDRHYEQYF.

The V gene is TRBV9, the J gene TRBJ2-5; weak D call: TRBD2 (6 bases). The CDR3 extends over 13 amino acids. CDR1 is SGDLS and CDR2 is YYNGEE in the germline V gene. The germline V and J ends were trimmed by 0 bases and 3 bases, with 6 bases remaining between them. CDR3: CASSVGLEETQYF. The CDR3 DNA sequence: TGTGCCAGCAGCGTAGGACTAGAAGAGACCCAGTACTTC.

This chain joins TRBV7-2 and TRBJ2-1; D perhaps matches TRBD2 (5 bases). The V gene lost 1 base and the J gene lost 2 bases, with 12 bases spanning the gap. The germline V gene encodes CDR1 SGHTA and CDR2 FQGNSA. CDR3 length equals 16 residues. The CDR3 here is CASSLEPSSTYNEQFF. CDR3 sequence (DNA): TGTGCCAGCAGCTTAGAGCCTAGCTCTACCTACAATGAGCAGTTCTTC.